These T cell receptor beta chains were read from a single sample in a study of naive and memory T cell subsets. TCRdb fed the UMI-ligation and nested PCR reads into MiXCR, producing one record per CDR3 protein. The sample lists tens of thousands of distinct CDR3 sequences; around 11% were seen once. Sequencing was done on a sample of naive CD4+ T cells from blood. These TCRs come from a human donor in good health. The CDR3 runs from the conserved cysteine through the conserved F or W. The D gene is left open where the match is weak. Clone size, where shown, is once, few, many, or a class for clones that have expanded.

>TRBJ2-1|.|TRBV30|many
CAWSGVNEQFF
TGTGCCTGGAGTGGCGTCAATGAGCAGTTCTTC
>TRBJ2-1|.|TRBV13|.
CASSLPSGFSSRGNEQFF
TGTGCCAGCAGCCTCCCCTCCGGGTTCAGCTCCCGGGGGAATGAGCAGTTCTTC
>TRBJ2-1|TRBD2|TRBV27|.
CASSLSSLAGFGNEQFF
TGTGCCAGCAGTTTATCGAGCCTAGCGGGGTTTGGCAATGAGCAGTTCTTC
>TRBJ1-1|TRBD1|TRBV2|few
CASTYLAGGSTEAFF
TGTGCCAGCACTTACCTTGCAGGGGGGAGCACTGAAGCTTTCTTT
>TRBJ2-2|.|TRBV9|.
CASNSRERTGELFF
TGTGCCAGCAACAGTAGGGAGCGCACCGGGGAGCTGTTTTTT
>TRBJ2-1|TRBD2|TRBV3-1|.
CASSVRDYHEQFF
TGTGCCAGCAGCGTACGGGACTACCATGAGCAGTTCTTC
>TRBJ2-7|.|TRBV28|many
CASSLPTRNEQYF
TGTGCCAGCAGTTTACCAACTAGAAACGAGCAGTACTTC
>TRBJ1-5|.|TRBV20-1|.
CSARVDTSNQPQHF
TGCAGTGCTAGAGTCGACACGAGCAATCAGCCCCAGCATTTT
>TRBJ1-2|.|TRBV6-4|.
CASSDDAGRHGYTF
TGTGCCAGCAGTGACGACGCGGGGAGACATGGCTACACCTTC
>TRBJ1-1|.|TRBV6-2/TRBV6-3|.
CASSYLVPNTEAFF
TGTGCCAGCAGTTACCTGGTTCCGAACACTGAAGCTTTCTTT
>TRBJ2-7|.|TRBV3-1|many
CASSQVRRRRAYEQYF
TGTGCCAGCAGCCAAGTGCGGCGACGCAGGGCCTACGAGCAGTACTTC
>TRBJ2-1|.|TRBV6-5|few
CASSYRTRTEQFF
TGTGCCAGCAGTTACCGGACCAGGACCGAGCAGTTCTTC
>TRBJ2-3|.|TRBV10-3|few
CAISESDSTDTQYF
TGTGCCATCAGTGAGTCGGATTCCACAGATACGCAGTATTTT
>TRBJ2-1|TRBD1|TRBV18|.
CASSPQTGITYNEQFF
TGTGCCAGCTCACCACAGACAGGGATTACCTACAATGAGCAGTTCTTC
>TRBJ1-5|.|TRBV25-1|few
CASSPGVGNQPQHF
TGTGCCAGCAGCCCAGGGGTTGGCAATCAGCCCCAGCATTTT
>TRBJ2-1|TRBD2|TRBV20-1|few
CSARYSGRVLNEQFF
TGCAGTGCTAGATATAGCGGGAGAGTGTTAAATGAGCAGTTCTTC
>TRBJ2-7|TRBD1|TRBV5-5|.
CASSLARQGINEQYF
TGTGCCAGCAGCTTGGCCAGACAGGGAATCAACGAGCAGTACTTC
>TRBJ1-2|.|TRBV10-3|.
CAISESGQDGYGYTF
TGTGCCATCAGTGAGTCAGGCCAGGATGGGTACGGCTACACCTTC
>TRBJ2-1|TRBD1|TRBV7-2|.
CASSLARTTGDNEQFF
TGTGCCAGCAGCTTAGCTCGGACCACAGGGGACAATGAGCAGTTCTTC
>TRBJ1-6|.|TRBV27|few
CASGANSPLHF
TGTGCCAGTGGGGCGAATTCACCCCTCCACTTT
>TRBJ2-1|.|TRBV20-1|.
CGTGVREQFF
TGCGGGACCGGCGTGAGGGAGCAGTTCTTC
>TRBJ2-3|TRBD1|TRBV7-3|few
CASSRQGADTQYF
TGTGCCAGCAGCCGACAGGGAGCGGATACGCAGTATTTT
>TRBJ1-2|TRBD1|TRBV30|.
CAWGTGAQGYGYTF
TGTGCCTGGGGGACAGGAGCCCAAGGCTATGGCTACACCTTC
>TRBJ2-6|.|TRBV6-5|few
CASSRQLSGANVLTF
TGTGCCAGCAGCCGACAGCTCTCTGGGGCCAACGTCCTGACTTTC
>TRBJ1-6|.|TRBV6-2/TRBV6-3|.
CASSWSGRQRQLHF
TGTGCCAGCAGTTGGTCGGGAAGGCAGCGCCAGCTCCACTTT
>TRBJ1-3|.|TRBV5-1|few
CASSLQSSGNTIYF
TGCGCCAGCAGCTTGCAGTCCTCTGGAAACACCATATATTTT
>TRBJ1-5|.|TRBV9|.
CASSVAGNQPQHF
TGTGCCAGCAGCGTAGCCGGGAATCAGCCCCAGCATTTT
>TRBJ1-5|.|TRBV7-8|.
CASSSPGAHSNQPQHF
TGTGCCAGCAGCTCCCCCGGAGCCCATAGCAATCAGCCCCAGCATTTT
>TRBJ2-7|TRBD1|TRBV20-1|few
CSANDRAREQYF
TGCAGTGCTAATGACAGGGCAAGAGAGCAGTACTTC
>TRBJ2-5|TRBD1|TRBV7-2|many
CASTAGTGVETQYF
TGTGCCAGCACCGCCGGGACAGGGGTGGAGACCCAGTACTTC
>TRBJ2-1|TRBD2|TRBV19|few
CASSRRTSGSSYNEQFF
TGTGCCAGTAGCCGCCGGACTAGCGGGAGCTCCTACAATGAGCAGTTCTTC
>TRBJ1-2|TRBD1|TRBV9|.
CASSVTGTGDGYTF
TGTGCCAGCAGCGTAACCGGGACAGGGGACGGCTACACCTTC
>TRBJ2-5|TRBD2|TRBV12-3/TRBV12-4|.
CASSLSSGGGETQYF
TGTGCCAGCAGTTTGAGTAGCGGGGGAGGAGAGACCCAGTACTTC
>TRBJ2-2|.|TRBV9|many
CASSAVGLTGELFF
TGTGCCAGCAGCGCCGTCGGACTTACCGGGGAGCTGTTTTTT
>TRBJ1-1|TRBD1|TRBV5-1|many
CASSERGQPNTEAFF
TGCGCCAGCAGCGAAAGGGGGCAGCCGAACACTGAAGCTTTCTTT
>TRBJ2-2|.|TRBV29-1|.
CSVEVASSGELFF
TGCAGCGTTGAAGTGGCAAGCTCCGGGGAGCTGTTTTTT
>TRBJ2-1|TRBD2|TRBV20-1|.
CSARRASGGNEQFF
TGCAGTGCTAGAAGGGCTAGCGGGGGGAATGAGCAGTTCTTC
>TRBJ2-1|.|TRBV5-1|.
CASSLVRSSYNEQFF
TGCGCCAGCAGCCTCGTACGCAGCTCCTACAATGAGCAGTTCTTC
>TRBJ1-5|.|TRBV20-1|many
CSARVRGNQPQHF
TGCAGTGCTAGAGTGAGGGGGAATCAGCCCCAGCATTTT
>TRBJ2-1|.|TRBV5-1|few
CASSPGHRGNEQFF
TGCGCCAGCAGCCCGGGACACCGGGGCAATGAGCAGTTCTTC
>TRBJ1-2|TRBD1|TRBV7-2|many
CASSFTGALYGYTF
TGTGCCAGCAGCTTTACAGGGGCCCTCTATGGCTACACCTTC